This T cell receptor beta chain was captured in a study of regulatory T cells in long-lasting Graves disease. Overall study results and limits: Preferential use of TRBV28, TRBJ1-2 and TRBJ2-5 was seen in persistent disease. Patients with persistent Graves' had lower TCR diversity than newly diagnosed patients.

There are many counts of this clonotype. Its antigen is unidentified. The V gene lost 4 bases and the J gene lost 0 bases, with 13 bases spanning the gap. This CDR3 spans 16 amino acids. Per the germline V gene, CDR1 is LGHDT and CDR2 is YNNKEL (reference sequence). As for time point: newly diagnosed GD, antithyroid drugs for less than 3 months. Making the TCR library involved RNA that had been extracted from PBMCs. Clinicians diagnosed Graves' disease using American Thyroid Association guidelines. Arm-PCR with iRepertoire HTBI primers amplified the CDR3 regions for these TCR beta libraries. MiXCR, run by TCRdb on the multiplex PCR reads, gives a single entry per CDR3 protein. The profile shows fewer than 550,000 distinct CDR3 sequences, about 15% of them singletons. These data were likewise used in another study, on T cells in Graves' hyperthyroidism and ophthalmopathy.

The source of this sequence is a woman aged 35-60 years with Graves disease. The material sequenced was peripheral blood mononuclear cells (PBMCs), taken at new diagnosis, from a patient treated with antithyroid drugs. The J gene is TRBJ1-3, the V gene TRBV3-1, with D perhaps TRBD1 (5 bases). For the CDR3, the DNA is TGTGCCAGCAGCCTCGGGACGGCAGCCTCTGGAAACACCATATATTTT. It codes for CASSLGTAASGNTIYF. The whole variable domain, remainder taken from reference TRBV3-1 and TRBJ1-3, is DTAVSQTPKYLVTQMGNDKSIKCEQNLGHDTMYWYKQDSKKFLKIMFSYNNKELIINETVPNRFSPKSPDKAHLNLHINSLELGDSAVYFCASSLGTAASGNTIYFGEGSWLTVV.